These T cell receptor beta chains were read from a single sample in a study of STAT3 mutations in large granular lymphocyte leukemia. Only in-frame clones appear in the TCRdb table, and some are missing; sequencing was by immunoSEQ multiplex PCR. The sample holds approximately 4,300 clones, 62% seen once. The sequenced sample consisted of PBMCs. Receptors originate from a human donor with T large granular lymphocyte leukemia. Some clones in this sample may be carry-over from other donors' samples. Both conserved end residues are part of each CDR3. A D gene is named only where the DNA matches it firmly. The size of a clone is reported for some rows only, either as once, few or many, or as a class for expanded clones.

TRBJ2-1 | TRBV5-1 | TRBD2 | NA | TGCGCCAGCAGCTTGGGTGCGCGGGAGTCGCACAATGAGCAGTTCTTC | CASSLGARESHNEQFF
TRBJ2-1 | TRBV30 | TRBD1 | once | TGTGCCTGGAGTTCCAAAGGGACAGGGGACTACAATGAGCAGTTCTTC | CAWSSKGTGDYNEQFF
TRBJ1-1 | TRBV30 | NA | NA | TGTGCCTGGAAGAATGGTCCTTCTGAAGCTTTCTTT | CAWKNGPSEAFF
TRBJ1-5 | TRBV10-2 | NA | NA | TGCGCCAGCAGTGAGTATAATCAGCCCCAGCATTTT | CASSEYNQPQHF
TRBJ2-1 | TRBV7-9 | NA | NA | TGTGCCAGCAGCTCCCGATTCACTGAGCAGTTCTTC | CASSSRFTEQFF
TRBJ2-3 | TRBV11-3 | NA | few | TGTGCCAGCAGCCCACGGCGGCGTCCCACAGATACGCAGTATTTT | CASSPRRRPTDTQYF
TRBJ2-7 | TRBV20-1 | NA | NA | TGCAGTGCCCGGATGGACGAGCAGTACTTC | CSARMDEQYF
TRBJ2-2 | TRBV5-1 | TRBD2 | NA | TGCGCCAGCAGCAAGGGGACTAGCGGGTTTAACACCGGGGAGCTGTTTTTT | CASSKGTSGFNTGELFF
TRBJ1-5 | TRBV25-1 | NA | NA | TGTGCCAGCAGTGAATCGGGTTGGCAGCCCCAGCATTTT | CASSESGWQPQHF
TRBJ1-2 | TRBV18 | TRBD1 | few | TGTGCCAGCTCAATCGGGACAGGGTATGGCTACACCTTC | CASSIGTGYGYTF
TRBJ1-2 | TRBV30 | TRBD1 | few | TGTGCCTGGGACAGGGGGTTTGGCTACACCTTC | CAWDRGFGYTF
TRBJ1-1 | TRBV5-4 | NA | NA | TGTGCCAGCAGCACCTACTACAGGGACACTGAAGCTTTCTTT | CASSTYYRDTEAFF
TRBJ2-2 | TRBV7-2 | NA | few | TGTGCCAGCAGCTTAGGGACTGCCGGGGAGCTGTTTTTT | CASSLGTAGELFF
TRBJ1-1 | TRBV29-1 | NA | NA | TGCAGCGTTGGCGGGACAACGGCGGGTATCACTGAAGCTTTCTTT | CSVGGTTAGITEAFF
TRBJ1-6 | TRBV4-3 | TRBD1 | few | TGCGCCAGCAGCCCGGACAGGGGCGCACCGGCCTCACCCCTCCACTTT | CASSPDRGAPASPLHF
TRBJ1-5 | TRBV5-8 | NA | once | TGTGCCAGCAGCTTGGACGGACAGTCTTGGCCCCAGCATTTT | CASSLDGQSWPQHF
TRBJ2-5 | TRBV18 | NA | NA | TGTGCCAGCTCACCACCACAGGCAGGAGAAGAGACCCAGTACTTC | CASSPPQAGEETQYF
TRBJ1-4 | TRBV6-6 | TRBD1 | NA | TGTGCCAGCAGTCCGGGACAGGGAAATGAAAAACTGTTTTTT | CASSPGQGNEKLFF
TRBJ1-1 | TRBV30 | TRBD1 | NA | TGTGCCTGGAAGGAGGGGGCGACTGAAGCTTTCTTT | CAWKEGATEAFF
TRBJ2-7 | TRBV5-6 | TRBD1 | NA | TGTGCCAGCAGCTTTAATCTTTTGGACAGGGGGGACGAGCAGTACTTC | CASSFNLLDRGDEQYF
TRBJ1-1 | TRBV5-1 | NA | NA | TGCGCCAGCAGCTCCGGCCTAGGGGGAGACACTGAAGCTTTCTTT | CASSSGLGGDTEAFF
TRBJ1-2 | TRBV30 | NA | once | TGTGCCTGGAGTTCGTCCACGGATCCTACCTTC | CAWSSSTDPTF
TRBJ2-7 | TRBV29-1 | TRBD2 | NA | TGCAGCGTTAGATTAACACCCAAGGGACTAGCGGGCTACGAGCAGTACTTC | CSVRLTPKGLAGYEQYF
TRBJ1-2 | TRBV18 | NA | once | TGTGCCAGCTCCCCCGAGGGGGACGGCTACACCTTC | CASSPEGDGYTF
TRBJ2-7 | TRBV30 | TRBD2 | NA | TGTGCCTGTAGTTCGGGACTAGCAGGCTACGAGCAGTACTTC | CACSSGLAGYEQYF